Below, 22 T cell receptor beta chains from the same sample are listed, as sequenced in a study of T cell responses to AZD1222 COVID-19 vaccine. The data were produced by immunoSEQ multiplex PCR, yet TCRdb's version contains in-frame clones alone and is incomplete. The sample lists some 140,000 clones, roughly 91% occurring once. The specimen was peripheral blood, collected 28 days after the second AZD1222 dose. These TCRs come from an adult who received the AZD1222 COVID-19 vaccine.

The rearrangement joins TRBV7-9 to TRBJ2-7; D call uncertain. The germline V gene has CDR1 SEHNR and CDR2 FQNEAQ (reference sequence). The CDR3 runs 15 residues. V was cut by 5 bases and J by 0 bases, with 14 bases left in between. The DNA for the CDR3 is TGTGCCAGCAGCCGGGCGGACGGCTACTCCTACGAGCAGTACTTC. The encoded protein is CASSRADGYSYEQYF.

A few counts support this clone. The rearrangement joins TRBV9 to TRBJ1-1; D unclear. With 1 base removed from V and 7 bases from J, the gap between germline ends came to 8 bases. The CDR3 consists of 12 residues. The germline V gene encodes CDR1 SGDLS and CDR2 YYNGEE. The CDR3 protein is CASSVIGGEAFF. The CDR3 DNA reads as TGTGCCAGCAGCGTAATTGGTGGTGAAGCTTTCTTT.

The V gene is TRBV7-6, the J gene TRBJ2-3; 11 bases line up with TRBD2. The CDR3 extends over 18 amino acids. Germline lookup yields CDR1 SGHVS and CDR2 FNYEAQ. V was clipped by 1 base and J by 3 bases; unmatched bases: 9. CDR3 in amino acids: CASSLGLAGGLITDTQYF. DNA of the CDR3: TGTGCCAGCAGCTTAGGCTTAGCGGGGGGGCTTATTACAGATACGCAGTATTTT. The whole variable domain, remainder taken from reference TRBV7-6 and TRBJ2-3, is GAGVSQSPRYKVTKRGQDVALRCDPISGHVSLYWYRQALGQGPEFLTYFNYEAQQDKSGLPNDRFSAERPEGSISTLTIQRTEQRDSAMYRCASSLGLAGGLITDTQYFGPGTRLTVL.

The CDR3 bases are TGTGCCTTGCAGCCGTCGACAGTTCTGGCGACCCAGTACTTC. Protein: CALQPSTVLATQYF. This chain uses TRBV6-5 with TRBJ2-5, with TRBD1 as a possible D gene (5 bases). The CDR3 consists of 14 residues. From germline, CDR1 is MNHEY and CDR2 SVGAGI. Trimming pared 11 bases from V and 7 bases from J, leaving 23 bases between.

The chain couples TRBV5-3 to TRBJ1-1, with D possibly matching TRBD1 (5 bases). TRBV5-3 is recorded as an ORF, its role being uncertain. The CDR3 sequence is 16 residues long. V was pared by 4 bases and J by 6 bases, with 22 bases between. CDR3 loop: CARSQQWQGKNPEAFF. In nucleotides, the CDR3 is TGTGCCAGAAGCCAACAATGGCAGGGAAAGAATCCTGAAGCTTTCTTT.

This chain connects TRBV19 to TRBJ1-6, with a possible D match to TRBD1 (5 bases). In germline, CDR1 is LNHDA, CDR2 SQIVND (reference sequence). The CDR3 is made up of 14 amino acids. Trimming left V 8 bases short and J 5 bases short, with 13 bases between. In DNA, the CDR3 is TGTGCCAGTGGGCCGCGGGGGGATAATTCACCCCTCCACTTT. Translating it yields CASGPRGDNSPLHF.

The chain employs TRBV28 and TRBJ1-5; a possible D gene is TRBD1 (6 bases). With 11 bases removed from V and 7 bases from J, the gap between germline ends came to 24 bases. The germline V gene has CDR1 MDHEN and CDR2 SYDVKM. The CDR3 spans 15 residues. CDR3: CACLGGVATYQPQHF. DNA of the CDR3: TGTGCCTGTCTTGGGGGCGTGGCCACTTACCAGCCCCAGCATTTT.

The chain links TRBV5-1 to TRBJ1-3; TRBD1 matches at 8 bases. Trimming cost V 0 bases and J 2 bases; bases outside gene matches: 7. The length of the CDR3 is 17 residues. Germline V gene data show CDR1 as SGHRS and CDR2 as YFSETQ. The CDR3 region is CASSLGTGTSTGNTIYF. The CDR3 DNA sequence: TGCGCCAGCAGCTTGGGGACAGGGACCTCTACTGGAAACACCATATATTTT.

This chain joins TRBV28 and TRBJ1-1; the match to TRBD1 covers 9 bases. The CDR3 runs to 17 residues. The V segment lost 5 bases and the J segment 3 bases; nucleotides outside the gene matches: 13. Per the germline V gene, CDR1 is MDHEN and CDR2 is SYDVKM. CDR3 sequence (DNA): TGTGCCAGCAGTCCCTCCCCAGGACAGGGGTCTGACACTGAAGCTTTCTTT. Residues: CASSPSPGQGSDTEAFF.

The gene calls are TRBV6-1 and TRBJ2-2, with a weak D call TRBD2 (6 bases). CDR1 and CDR2 from the germline V gene are MNHNS and SASEGT. The CDR3 covers 17 residues. V was clipped by 4 bases and J by 2 bases, with 17 bases between them. The CDR3 sequence is CASSASGEWLNTGELFF. In nucleotides, the CDR3 is TGTGCCAGCAGTGCGTCGGGGGAATGGCTTAACACCGGGGAGCTGTTTTTT.

There are a few counts of this clone. This chain joins TRBV2 and TRBJ1-2; 8 positions match TRBD1. There are 17 residues in the CDR3. Trimming removed 2 bases from V and 4 bases from J; junction bases left unmatched: 12. Looked up from germline, CDR1 is SNHLY and CDR2 is FYNNEI. The CDR3 coding sequence is TGTGCCAGCAGTGAAAGGGGACAGGCTTCTCCTTCCTATGGCTACACCTTC. It translates to CASSERGQASPSYGYTF.

The DNA of the CDR3 is TGTGCCAGTAGGGGTAATAGTGCTGGGGCCAACGTCCTGACTTTC. This encodes CASRGNSAGANVLTF. This chain connects TRBV19 to TRBJ2-6; no reliable D call. This CDR3 has 15 residues. Per germline, CDR1 LNHDA and CDR2 SQIVND (reference sequence). Trimming cost V 6 bases and J 2 bases, with 11 bases left between them.

This chain joins TRBV5-8 and TRBJ1-4; a weak D match, TRBD1 (5 bases). The germline gives CDR1 SGHTS, CDR2 YDEGEE. The CDR3 runs 17 residues. V was pared by 4 bases and J by 0 bases, with 16 bases between. The chain's CDR3 is CASSDSPRDSTNEKLFF. The CDR3 DNA is TGTGCCAGCAGCGACTCCCCACGGGACTCAACTAATGAAAAACTGTTTTTT.

The chain uses TRBV27 and TRBJ1-5; tentatively, D is TRBD1 (5 bases). The CDR3 has 16 residues. CDR1 is MNHEY and CDR2 is SMNVEV in the germline V gene (reference sequence). V was trimmed by 8 bases and J by 4 bases, leaving 21 bases between them. CDR3 sequence (DNA): TGTGCCAGCGGGACCCTTCCGGCAGGGCGTAATCAGCCCCAGCATTTT. Its translation: CASGTLPAGRNQPQHF.

The chain carries TRBV5-1 and TRBJ2-3; D gene unclear. The CDR3 contains 18 residues. V lost 0 bases to trimming and J lost 4 bases, with 21 bases between them. Germline CDR1 and CDR2: SGHRS and YFSETQ. CDR3 in DNA: TGCGCCAGCAGCTTGGTGAATATTCAATGGAAGAGACCAGATACGCAGTATTTT. Translating it yields CASSLVNIQWKRPDTQYF.

The genes are TRBV7-6 and TRBJ2-1; 7 positions match TRBD1. Germline V CDR1 and CDR2: SGHVS, FNYEAQ. The CDR3 is 14 residues long. The J segment lost 12 bases and the V segment lost 3 bases, leaving 11 bases of the junction unmatched. The CDR3 nucleotides are TGTGCCAGCAGCTTCGGGACAGCAGGTCTCGCGCAGTTCTTC. As protein: CASSFGTAGLAQFF.

The chain is built from TRBV19 and TRBJ1-5, with D unclear. CDR3 length equals 15 residues. Looked up from germline, CDR1 is LNHDA and CDR2 is SQIVND (reference sequence). Trimming took 7 bases from V and 2 from J, leaving 15 bases between them. The CDR3 reads CASTRAWDGNQPQHF. Here the CDR3 DNA reads TGTGCCAGTACCCGGGCCTGGGATGGCAATCAGCCCCAGCATTTT.

V usage is TRBV7-9 and J usage is TRBJ2-3; no definite D call. The germline gives CDR1 SEHNR, CDR2 FQNEAQ (reference sequence). This CDR3 comprises 12 residues. Trimming pared 3 bases from V and 6 bases from J, leaving 7 bases between. For the CDR3, the DNA is TGTGCCAGCAGCTTTGACCTGGATACGCAGTATTTT. Protein sequence: CASSFDLDTQYF.

The rearrangement joins TRBV13 to TRBJ1-1; 11 bases are a match to TRBD1. Per the germline V gene, CDR1 is PRHDT and CDR2 is FYEKMQ (reference sequence). This CDR3 is built from 17 residues. V was clipped by 1 base and J by 0 bases; unmatched bases: 4. CDR3 region: CASSLDGTGGMNTEAFF. CDR3 in DNA: TGTGCCAGCAGCTTAGATGGGACAGGGGGAATGAACACTGAAGCTTTCTTT.

On this clone itself: Compared with germline, one end of the junction differs, possibly owing to a read error. The chain recombines TRBV7-7 with TRBJ2-5, with 12 bases aligning to TRBD2. The CDR3 totals 16 residues. Germline assignment: CDR1 SSHAT and CDR2 FNYEAQ (reference sequence). The CDR3 is CASSLGLAGGHETQYF. The CDR3 nucleotides read TGTGCTAGCAGCTTAGGCCTAGCGGGGGGGCACGAGACCCAGTACTTC.

The chain uses TRBV4-2 and TRBJ1-5; D gene ambiguous. Germline CDR1 LGHNA, CDR2 YNFKEQ. The CDR3 is 16 amino acids. V gave up 0 bases and J gave up 4 bases, with 13 bases separating them. This CDR3 reads CASSQEVGSGNQPQHF. As DNA, the CDR3 is TGTGCCAGCAGCCAAGAGGTGGGAAGCGGTAATCAGCCCCAGCATTTT.

The rearrangement links TRBV7-9 to TRBJ2-7, with D maybe TRBD1 (6 bases). Germline CDR1 is SEHNR and CDR2 is FQNEAQ (reference sequence). CDR3 length: 13 residues. V lost 4 bases and J 2 bases, leaving 9 bases between the germline ends. As DNA, the CDR3 is TGTGCCAGCAGCTCTACAGGGACCTACGAGCAGTACTTC. It encodes CASSSTGTYEQYF.